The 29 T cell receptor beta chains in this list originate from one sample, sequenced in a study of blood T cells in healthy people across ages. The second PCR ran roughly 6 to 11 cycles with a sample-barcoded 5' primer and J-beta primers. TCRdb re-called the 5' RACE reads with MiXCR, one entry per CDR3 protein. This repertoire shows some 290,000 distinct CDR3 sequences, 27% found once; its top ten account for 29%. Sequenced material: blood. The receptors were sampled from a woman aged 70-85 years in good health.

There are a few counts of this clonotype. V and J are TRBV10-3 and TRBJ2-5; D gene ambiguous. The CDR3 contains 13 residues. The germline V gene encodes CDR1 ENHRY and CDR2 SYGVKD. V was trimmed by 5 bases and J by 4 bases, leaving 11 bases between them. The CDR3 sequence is CAISTGSAETQYF. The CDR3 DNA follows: TGTGCCATCAGTACTGGTTCTGCAGAGACCCAGTACTTC.

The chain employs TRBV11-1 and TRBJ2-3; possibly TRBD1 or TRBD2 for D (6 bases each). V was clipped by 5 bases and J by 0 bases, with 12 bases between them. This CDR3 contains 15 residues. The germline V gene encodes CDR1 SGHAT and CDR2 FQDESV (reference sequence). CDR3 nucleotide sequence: TGTGCCAGCAGCCGAGAAGGGGGGAGCACAGATACGCAGTATTTT. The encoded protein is CASSREGGSTDTQYF. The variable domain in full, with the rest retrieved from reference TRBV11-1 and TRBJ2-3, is EAEVAQSPRYKITEKSQAVAFWCDPISGHATLYWYRQILGQGPELLVQFQDESVVDDSQLPKDRFSAERLKGVDSTLKIQPAELGDSAMYLCASSREGGSTDTQYFGPGTRLTVL.

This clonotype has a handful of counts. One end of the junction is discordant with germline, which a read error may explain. The CDR3 region has the DNA TGCAGTGCCAGAGATATAGCGGAACTACAAGAGACCCAGTACTTC. Its translation: CSARDIAELQETQYF. V gene TRBV20-1 combines with J gene TRBJ2-5; possibly TRBD2 for D (6 bases). The germline CDR1 and CDR2 sequences are DFQATT and SNEGSKA (reference sequence). The CDR3 is 15 amino acids.

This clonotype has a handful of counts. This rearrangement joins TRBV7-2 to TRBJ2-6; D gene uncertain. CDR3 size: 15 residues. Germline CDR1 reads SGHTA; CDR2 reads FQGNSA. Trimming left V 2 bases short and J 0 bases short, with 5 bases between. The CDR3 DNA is TGTGCCAGCAGCTTAATTGGCTCTGGGGCCAACGTCCTGACTTTC. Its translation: CASSLIGSGANVLTF.

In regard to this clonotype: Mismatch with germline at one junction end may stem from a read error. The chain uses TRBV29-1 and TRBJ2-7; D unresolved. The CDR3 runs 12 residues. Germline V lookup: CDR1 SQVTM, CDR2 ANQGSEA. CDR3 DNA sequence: TGCAGCTCGAGAGGCGGTTCCTACGAGCAGTATTTC. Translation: CSSRGGSYEQYF.

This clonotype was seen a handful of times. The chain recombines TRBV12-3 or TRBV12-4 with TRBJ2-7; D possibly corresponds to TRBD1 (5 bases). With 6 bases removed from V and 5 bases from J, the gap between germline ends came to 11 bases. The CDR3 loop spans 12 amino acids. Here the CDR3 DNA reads TGTGCCAGCAGCCGCAGGGCCCACGAGCAGTACTTC. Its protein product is CASSRRAHEQYF.

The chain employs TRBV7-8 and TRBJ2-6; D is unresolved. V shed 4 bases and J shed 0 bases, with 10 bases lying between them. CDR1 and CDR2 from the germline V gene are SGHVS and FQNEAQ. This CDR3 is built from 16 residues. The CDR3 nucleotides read TGTGCCAGCAGCTCCCCGGTCCTCTCTGGGGCCAACGTCCTGACTTTC. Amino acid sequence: CASSSPVLSGANVLTF. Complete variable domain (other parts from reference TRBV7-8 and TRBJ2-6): GAGVSQSPRYKVAKRGQDVALRCDPISGHVSLFWYQQALGQGPEFLTYFQNEAQLDKSGLPSDRFFAERPEGSVSTLKIQRTQQEDSAVYLCASSSPVLSGANVLTFGAGSRLTVL.

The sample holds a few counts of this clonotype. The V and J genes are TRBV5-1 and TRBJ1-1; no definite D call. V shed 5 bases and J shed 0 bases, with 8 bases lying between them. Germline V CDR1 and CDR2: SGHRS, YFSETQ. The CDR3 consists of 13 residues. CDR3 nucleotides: TGCGCCAGCAGACTCGGAATGAACACTGAAGCTTTCTTT. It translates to CASRLGMNTEAFF.

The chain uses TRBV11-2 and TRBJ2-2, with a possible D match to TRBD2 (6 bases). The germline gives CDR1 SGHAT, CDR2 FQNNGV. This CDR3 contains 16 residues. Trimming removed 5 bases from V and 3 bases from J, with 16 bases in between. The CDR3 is CASSPRLVGDTGELFF. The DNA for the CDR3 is TGTGCCAGCAGCCCGCGACTAGTCGGGGACACCGGGGAGCTGTTTTTT.

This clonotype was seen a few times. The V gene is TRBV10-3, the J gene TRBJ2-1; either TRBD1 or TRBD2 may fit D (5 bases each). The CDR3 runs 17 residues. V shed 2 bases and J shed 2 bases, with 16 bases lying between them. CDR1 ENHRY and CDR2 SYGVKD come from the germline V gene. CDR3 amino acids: CAISESRGAPPYNEQFF. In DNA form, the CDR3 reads TGTGCCATCAGTGAGAGTCGAGGGGCCCCCCCCTACAATGAGCAGTTCTTC.

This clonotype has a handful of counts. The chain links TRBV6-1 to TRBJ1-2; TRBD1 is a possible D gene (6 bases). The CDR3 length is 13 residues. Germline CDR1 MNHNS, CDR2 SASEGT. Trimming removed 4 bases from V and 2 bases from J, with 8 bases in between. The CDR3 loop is CASSATGNYGYTF. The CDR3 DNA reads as TGTGCCAGCAGTGCAACAGGGAACTATGGCTACACCTTC.

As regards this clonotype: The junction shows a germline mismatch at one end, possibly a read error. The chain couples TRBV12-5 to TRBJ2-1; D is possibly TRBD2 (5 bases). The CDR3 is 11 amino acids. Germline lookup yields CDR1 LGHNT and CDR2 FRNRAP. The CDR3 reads CTSGSGNEQFF. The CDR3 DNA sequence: TGTACTAGTGGTTCTGGCAATGAGCAGTTCTTC.

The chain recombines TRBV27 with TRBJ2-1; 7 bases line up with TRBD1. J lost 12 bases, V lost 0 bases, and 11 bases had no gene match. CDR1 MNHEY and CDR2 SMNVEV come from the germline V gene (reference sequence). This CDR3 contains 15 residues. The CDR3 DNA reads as TGTGCCAGCAGTTTATCCCCACAGGGGTTCCGGACGCAGTTCTTC. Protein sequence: CASSLSPQGFRTQFF.

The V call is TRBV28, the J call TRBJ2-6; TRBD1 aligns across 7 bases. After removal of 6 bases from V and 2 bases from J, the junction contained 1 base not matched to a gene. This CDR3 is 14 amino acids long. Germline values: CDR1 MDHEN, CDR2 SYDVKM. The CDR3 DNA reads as TGTGCCAGCAGACAGGGGACTGGGGCCAACGTCCTGACTTTC. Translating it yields CASRQGTGANVLTF.

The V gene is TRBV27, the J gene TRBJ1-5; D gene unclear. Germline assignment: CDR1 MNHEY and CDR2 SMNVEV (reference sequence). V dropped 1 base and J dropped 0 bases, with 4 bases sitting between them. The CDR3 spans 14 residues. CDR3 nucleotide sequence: TGTGCCAGCAGTTTATTTAGTAGCAATCAGCCCCAGCATTTT. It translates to CASSLFSSNQPQHF.

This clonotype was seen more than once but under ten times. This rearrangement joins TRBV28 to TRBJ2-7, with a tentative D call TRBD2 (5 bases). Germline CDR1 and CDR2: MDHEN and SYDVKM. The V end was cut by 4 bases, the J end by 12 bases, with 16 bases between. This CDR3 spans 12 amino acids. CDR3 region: CASSSQRAAGYF. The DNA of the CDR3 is TGTGCCAGCAGTTCCCAAAGGGCCGCGGGGTACTTC. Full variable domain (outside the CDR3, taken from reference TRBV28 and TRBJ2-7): DVKVTQSSRYLVKRTGEKVFLECVQDMDHENMFWYRQDPGLGLRLIYFSYDVKMKEKGDIPEGYSVSREKKERFSLILESASTNQTSMYLCASSSQRAAGYFGPGTRLTVT.

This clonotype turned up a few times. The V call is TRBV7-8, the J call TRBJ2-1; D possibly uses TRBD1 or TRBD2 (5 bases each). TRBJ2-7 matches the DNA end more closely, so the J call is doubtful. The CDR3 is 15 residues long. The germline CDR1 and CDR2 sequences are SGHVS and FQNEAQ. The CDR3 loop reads CASSVAGTTLCEQYF. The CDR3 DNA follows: TGTGCCAGCAGCGTCGCCGGGACCACACTGTGCGAGCAGTACTTC.

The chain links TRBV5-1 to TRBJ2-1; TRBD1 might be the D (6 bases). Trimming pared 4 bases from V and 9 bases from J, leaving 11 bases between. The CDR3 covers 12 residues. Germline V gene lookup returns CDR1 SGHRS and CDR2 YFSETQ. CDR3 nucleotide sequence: TGCGCCAGCAGCCGCACAGGGAGTGAGCAGTTCTTC. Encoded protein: CASSRTGSEQFF.

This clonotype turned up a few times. The CDR3 DNA is TGTGCCAGCAGTGACAACATCAAAAACATTCAGTACTTC. This codes for CASSDNIKNIQYF. This chain joins TRBV6-1 and TRBJ2-4; D not certain. The CDR3 totals 13 residues. V lost 3 bases, J lost 3 bases, and 6 bases lay in between. Germline lookup yields CDR1 MNHNS and CDR2 SASEGT.

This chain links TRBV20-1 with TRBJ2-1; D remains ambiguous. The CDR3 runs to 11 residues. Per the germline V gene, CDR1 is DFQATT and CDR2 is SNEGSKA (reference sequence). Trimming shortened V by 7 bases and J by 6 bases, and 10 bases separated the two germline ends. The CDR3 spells CSGGSSNEQFF. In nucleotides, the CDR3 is TGCAGTGGGGGTAGCTCCAATGAGCAGTTCTTC.

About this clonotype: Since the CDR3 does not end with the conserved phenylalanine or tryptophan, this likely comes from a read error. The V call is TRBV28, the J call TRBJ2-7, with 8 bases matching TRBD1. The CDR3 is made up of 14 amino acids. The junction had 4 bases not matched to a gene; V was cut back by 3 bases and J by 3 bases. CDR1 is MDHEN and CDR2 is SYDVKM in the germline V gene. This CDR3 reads CASSFGTGGYEQYL. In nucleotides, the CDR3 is TGTGCCAGCAGTTTCGGGACAGGAGGCTACGAGCAGTACCTC.

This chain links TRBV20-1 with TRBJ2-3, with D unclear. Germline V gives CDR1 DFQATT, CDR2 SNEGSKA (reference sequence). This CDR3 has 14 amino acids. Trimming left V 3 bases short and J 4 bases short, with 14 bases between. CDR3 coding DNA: TGCAGTGCTAGTTGGGGTACAACTGCAGATACGCAGTATTTT. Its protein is CSASWGTTADTQYF.

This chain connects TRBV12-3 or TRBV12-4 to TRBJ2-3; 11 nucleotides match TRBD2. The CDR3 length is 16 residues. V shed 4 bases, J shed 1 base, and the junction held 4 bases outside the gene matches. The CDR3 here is CASSSTSGSGTDTQYF. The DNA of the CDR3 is TGTGCCAGCAGTTCCACTAGCGGGAGCGGCACAGATACGCAGTATTTT.

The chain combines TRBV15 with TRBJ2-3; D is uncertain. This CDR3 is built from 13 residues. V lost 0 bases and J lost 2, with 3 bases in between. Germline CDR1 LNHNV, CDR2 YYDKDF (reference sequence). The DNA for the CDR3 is TGTGCCACCAGCAGAGAAAACACAGATACGCAGTATTTT. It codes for CATSRENTDTQYF. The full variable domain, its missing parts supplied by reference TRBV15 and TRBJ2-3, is DAMVIQNPRYQVTQFGKPVTLSCSQTLNHNVMYWYQQKSSQAPKLLFHYYDKDFNNEADTPDNFQSRRPNTSFCFLDIRSPGLGDTAMYLCATSRENTDTQYFGPGTRLTVL.

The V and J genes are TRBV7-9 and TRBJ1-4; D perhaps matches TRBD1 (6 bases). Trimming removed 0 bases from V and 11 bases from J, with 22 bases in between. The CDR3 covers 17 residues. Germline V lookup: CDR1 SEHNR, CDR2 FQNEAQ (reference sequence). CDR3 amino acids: CASSLAEGGESFDKLFF. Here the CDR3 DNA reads TGTGCCAGCAGCTTAGCGGAGGGGGGCGAGAGTTTCGATAAACTGTTTTTT.

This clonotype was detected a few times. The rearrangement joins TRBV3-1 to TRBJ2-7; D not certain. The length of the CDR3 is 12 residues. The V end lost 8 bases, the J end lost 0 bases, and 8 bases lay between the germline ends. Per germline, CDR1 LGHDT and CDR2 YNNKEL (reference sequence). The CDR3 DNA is TGTGCCAGCCGGCTGGGCTCCTACGAGCAGTACTTC. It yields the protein CASRLGSYEQYF.

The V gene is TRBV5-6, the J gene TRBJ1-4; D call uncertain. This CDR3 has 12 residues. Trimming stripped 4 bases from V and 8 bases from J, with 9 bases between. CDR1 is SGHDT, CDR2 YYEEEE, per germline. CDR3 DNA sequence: TGTGCCAGCAGCCAGAACCCGGAAAAACTGTTTTTT. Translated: CASSQNPEKLFF.

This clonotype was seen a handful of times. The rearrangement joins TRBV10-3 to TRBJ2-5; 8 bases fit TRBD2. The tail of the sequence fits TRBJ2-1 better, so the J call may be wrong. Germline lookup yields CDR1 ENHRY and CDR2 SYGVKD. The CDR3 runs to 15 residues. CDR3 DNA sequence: TGTGCCATCAGTGAGGGGGGACTAGGCGCGGATGAGCAGTTCTTC. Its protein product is CAISEGGLGADEQFF.

The CDR3 DNA reads as TGTGCCAGCAGCCAAGATGAAGGGAACACTGAAGCTTTCTTT. Amino acid sequence: CASSQDEGNTEAFF. The J gene is TRBJ1-1, the V gene TRBV4-2; no firm D call. This CDR3 is 14 amino acids long. Germline V lookup: CDR1 LGHNA, CDR2 YNFKEQ. The V and J ends lost 0 bases and 1 base respectively, with 6 bases between them.